This record concerns one T cell receptor (beta chain) sequence. It has no known antigen specificity. There are no base qualities to consult, and no much larger clone falls within one base. This record belongs to a study of regulatory T cells in long-lasting Graves disease (dated by TCRdb to the early 2020s). With respect to the entire study: Persistent Graves' disease was defined as antithyroid drug treatment for over 5 years with persistently positive TSH receptor autoantibodies. The study took place in China and was registered as a clinical trial. Persistent Graves' disease patients were compared with newly diagnosed Graves' disease patients by peripheral blood TCR sequencing and RNA sequencing. Antithyroid drugs had been taken for about 10.3 years on average by persistent Graves' disease patients in the clinical cohort. TCR sequencing covered roughly 13 persistent and around 20 newly diagnosed Graves' disease patients, some 35 samples in total. What the authors observed across the whole study: Persistent patients shared more public clonotypes among themselves (2,741) than newly diagnosed patients did (nearly 1,000). As a limitation, the authors acknowledged that the small sample size may reduce accuracy. Lower TCR Shannon entropy and fewer highly expanded clones were observed in persistent Graves' disease patients than in newly diagnosed patients, which suggested clonal expansion. Because the primary lesion, thyroid tissue, could not be accessed, the study looked at peripheral blood alone. Only the TCR beta chain was sequenced and analyzed.

Per the publication, the time point label means: persistent/refractory GD, antithyroid drugs over 5 years with positive TRAb. For both TCR sequencing and RNA sequencing, RNA was extracted from PBMCs in TRIzol. The diagnosis of Graves' disease followed American Thyroid Association guidelines. Patients for the study were recruited at an endocrinology department in Xi'an, China. Each patient gave approximately 9.7 milliliters of peripheral blood, collected in an EDTA anticoagulant tube. PBMCs were isolated by Ficoll Paque Plus density gradient separation without further T cell sorting. An Agilent 2100 Bioanalyzer and agarose gel were used to assess RNA quality, and a NanoDrop 2000 was used to measure RNA concentration. The library was prepared using multiplex PCR. The instrument was an Illumina HiSeq 4000. iRepertoire HTBI primers and Arm-PCR amplification of CDR3 regions were used to construct TCR beta libraries. Before sequencing, the PCR products underwent gel purification. The source study handled its data this way. Gene usage analysis of CDR3 amino acid clonotypes used the 62 TRBV and around 13 TRBJ segments found across samples. COPE and FqMerger were used to merge the filtered high-quality paired reads into contigs. BLAST was used to align contigs to IMGT TRBV, TRBD and TRBJ reference genes, and CDR3 was defined according to IMGT. Any clonotype with a frequency above 0.1% was counted as a highly expanded clone. Shannon entropy was used to measure repertoire diversity, and the Gini coefficient was used to measure V-J evenness. A clonotype found in more than one individual was treated as public. TCRdb handled the public reads itself, with Q25 trimming in fastp and clone calling in MiXCR, and kept productive beta chains. Here each entry gathers all rows of one CDR3 protein and keeps the most common genes and DNA. The V and J calls were determined by TCRdb, not by the authors. The sample contains roughly 700,000 distinct CDR3 sequences, about 32% of them found a single time. The top ten clones comprise about two fifths of the sample.

The TCR sequence derives from a female donor with Graves disease. The input for sequencing was peripheral blood mononuclear cells (PBMCs), taken when the disease was refractory, from a patient treated with antithyroid drugs.

The CDR3 reads as follows: CASSGNTGNTIYF. The nucleotide sequence reads TGCGCCAGCAGCGGGAATACTGGAAACACCATATATTTT. The chain uses TRBV4-1 and TRBJ1-3, with no confident D gene call. V drops 5 bases and J drops 2 bases, leaving 7 bases in between. The germline V gene provides CDR1 MGHRA and CDR2 YSYEKL. The cysteine opens and the phenylalanine closes a CDR3 of 13 amino acids. The CDR3 DNA has 39 bases and is translated from base 1.